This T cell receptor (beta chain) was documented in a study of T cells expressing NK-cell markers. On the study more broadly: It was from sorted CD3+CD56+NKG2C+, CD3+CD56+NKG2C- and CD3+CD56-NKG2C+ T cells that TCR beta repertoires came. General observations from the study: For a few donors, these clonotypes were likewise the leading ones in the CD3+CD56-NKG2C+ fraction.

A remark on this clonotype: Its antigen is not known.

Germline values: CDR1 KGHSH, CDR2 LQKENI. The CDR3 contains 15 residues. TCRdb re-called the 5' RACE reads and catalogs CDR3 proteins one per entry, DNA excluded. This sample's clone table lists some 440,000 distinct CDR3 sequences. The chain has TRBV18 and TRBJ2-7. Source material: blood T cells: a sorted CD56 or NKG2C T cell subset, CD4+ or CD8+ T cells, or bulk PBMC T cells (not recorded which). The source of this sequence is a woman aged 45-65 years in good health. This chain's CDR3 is CASSVVKGITYEQYF.